One and the same sample provided the 16 T cell receptor beta chains below, sequenced in a study of lymphopenia after photon versus proton radiotherapy. The data were produced by immunoSEQ multiplex PCR, yet TCRdb's version contains in-frame clones alone and is incomplete. The data contain roughly 67,000 clones, just over 90% of them singletons. Sequenced material: peripheral blood, taken from a patient treated with photon-based radiotherapy. These receptors were taken from a woman between 65 and 79 years old with pancreatic cancer.

The chain employs TRBV6-1 and TRBJ2-1; 7 positions agree with TRBD2. The ends lost 5 bases at V and 3 bases at J; junction bases unmatched: 4. Germline lookup yields CDR1 MNHNS and CDR2 SASEGT. The CDR3 runs 14 residues. The CDR3 bases are TGTGCCAGCAGTCACGGGAGGTACTACAATGAGCAGTTCTTC. Amino acids: CASSHGRYYNEQFF.

The chain carries TRBV5-1 and TRBJ2-4; no clear D gene. Per the germline V gene, CDR1 is SGHRS and CDR2 is YFSETQ. V shed 1 base and J shed 0 bases, with 5 bases lying between them. This CDR3 is 14 amino acids long. The CDR3 DNA reads TGCGCCAGCAGCTTGAGTGTAGCCAAAAACATTCAGTACTTC. Protein: CASSLSVAKNIQYF.

The CDR3 region has the DNA TGTGCCAGCAAGAAGTTTTGGGGAGTTGGTTATGGCTACACCTTC. This translates into CASKKFWGVGYGYTF. This chain links TRBV2 with TRBJ1-2; no firm D call. V shed 7 bases and J shed 5 bases, with 20 bases lying between them. The CDR3 covers 15 residues. Germline V gene lookup returns CDR1 SNHLY and CDR2 FYNNEI.

The chain is built from TRBV7-3 and TRBJ1-2; 8 nucleotides agree with TRBD1. The V segment lost 5 bases and the J segment 7 bases; nucleotides outside the gene matches: 12. This CDR3 is built from 15 residues. Germline V gene data show CDR1 as SGHTA and CDR2 as FQGTGA. CDR3 in amino acids: CASSPGTGSRGGYTF. In DNA, the CDR3 is TGTGCCAGCAGCCCGGGGACAGGTTCTAGGGGTGGCTACACCTTC.

V and J are TRBV6-5 and TRBJ1-1; TRBD1 matches at 7 bases. The V gene end was trimmed by 6 bases and the J gene end by 4 bases; junction bases not matched to a gene: 11. The CDR3 sequence is 15 residues long. The germline V gene has CDR1 MNHEY and CDR2 SVGAGI. The CDR3: CASRQMTGSATEAFF. The CDR3 DNA sequence: TGTGCCAGCAGACAAATGACAGGGTCGGCCACTGAAGCTTTCTTT.

The chain couples TRBV27 to TRBJ2-5; no reliable D call. Trimming stripped 5 bases from V and 4 bases from J, with 11 bases between. Germline CDR1 reads MNHEY; CDR2 reads SMNVEV (reference sequence). The CDR3 is 13 amino acids. For the CDR3, the DNA is TGTGCCAGCAGTCCCGGCGTGAGAGAGACCCAGTACTTC. Protein sequence: CASSPGVRETQYF.

The rearrangement joins TRBV30 to TRBJ2-3; weak D call: TRBD1 (6 bases). Looked up from germline, CDR1 is GTSNPN and CDR2 is SVGIG (reference sequence). The V end lost 5 bases, the J end lost 3 bases, and 15 bases lay between the germline ends. The CDR3 has 14 amino acids. CDR3 nucleotide sequence: TGTGCCTGGGCCTCGGGACAAATAACAGATACGCAGTATTTT. Translation: CAWASGQITDTQYF.

The V gene is TRBV7-2, the J gene TRBJ2-2; 14 bases match TRBD2. V shed 8 bases, J shed 3 bases, and the junction held 2 bases outside the gene matches. The CDR3 extends over 15 amino acids. Germline CDR1 SGHTA, CDR2 FQGNSA. CDR3 nucleotides: TGTGCCAGCGGACTAGCGGGAGGACACACCGGGGAGCTGTTTTTT. It encodes CASGLAGGHTGELFF.

The chain links TRBV7-2 to TRBJ2-1; D unclear. This CDR3 has 13 residues. From germline, CDR1 is SGHTA and CDR2 FQGNSA. V lost 0 bases and J lost 1, with 1 base in between. CDR3 loop: CASSLASYNEQFF. DNA for the CDR3: TGTGCCAGCAGCTTAGCGTCCTACAATGAGCAGTTCTTC. The full variable domain, its missing parts supplied by reference TRBV7-2 and TRBJ2-1, is GAGVSQSPSNKVTEKGKDVELRCDPISGHTALYWYRQSLGQGLEFLIYFQGNSAPDKSGLPSDRFSAERTGGSVSTLTIQRTQQEDSAVYLCASSLASYNEQFFGPGTRLTVL.

The chain has TRBV19 and TRBJ2-7; TRBD1 matches 8 bases. CDR3 size: 16 residues. V lost 4 bases, J lost 6 bases, and 14 bases stayed unmatched. Germline V CDR1 and CDR2: LNHDA, SQIVND (reference sequence). CDR3 in DNA: TGTGCCAGTAGTACGGTTTCGGCAGGGGGCCGTGGCGAGCAGTACTTC. It codes for CASSTVSAGGRGEQYF.

The chain combines TRBV6-6 with TRBJ2-1, with a possible D match to TRBD1 (6 bases). V was cut by 2 bases and J by 7 bases, with 15 bases left in between. The CDR3 consists of 15 residues. Germline values: CDR1 MNHNY, CDR2 SVGAGI (reference sequence). The CDR3 DNA sequence: TGTGCCAGCAGTTACGGGCCAGGGGTTACGAATGAGCAGTTCTTC. Protein product: CASSYGPGVTNEQFF.

The J gene is TRBJ1-1, the V gene TRBV19, with D tentatively TRBD1 (5 bases). The length of the CDR3 is 14 residues. From germline, CDR1 is LNHDA and CDR2 SQIVND (reference sequence). V lost 5 bases to trimming and J lost 3 bases, with 13 bases between them. CDR3 sequence reads: CASSWGGSDTEAFF. The DNA of the CDR3 is TGTGCCAGTAGTTGGGGGGGTTCGGACACTGAAGCTTTCTTT.

The chain employs TRBV29-1 and TRBJ2-1; no reliable D call. Germline lookup yields CDR1 SQVTM and CDR2 ANQGSEA. The V gene lost 5 bases and the J gene lost 8 bases, with 7 bases spanning the gap. The CDR3 has 10 residues. CDR3 sequence: CSVLRDEQFF. Here the CDR3 DNA reads TGCAGCGTTTTACGGGATGAGCAGTTCTTC.

This chain uses TRBV9 with TRBJ2-3; 7 bases map to TRBD2. CDR3 size: 14 residues. The V gene's germline CDR1 is SGDLS and CDR2 YYNGEE. V was clipped by 4 bases and J by 1 base; unmatched bases: 3. CDR3 bases: TGTGCCAGCAGCCGAACTAGCGGCACAGATACGCAGTATTTT. Residues: CASSRTSGTDTQYF. Drawing the rest from reference TRBV9 and TRBJ2-3, the complete variable domain is DSGVTQTPKHLITATGQRVTLRCSPRSGDLSVYWYQQSLDQGLQFLIQYYNGEERAKGNILERFSAQQFPDLHSELNLSSLELGDSALYFCASSRTSGTDTQYFGPGTRLTVL.

V is TRBV7-9 and J is TRBJ2-7; D may be TRBD1 or TRBD2 (5 bases each). This CDR3 contains 18 residues. The V end lost 4 bases, the J end lost 3 bases, and 25 bases lay between the germline ends. In germline, CDR1 is SEHNR, CDR2 FQNEAQ (reference sequence). The DNA for the CDR3 is TGTGCCAGCAGCTCATTTATAGCCACTGGGGGATCGAACTACGAGCAGTACTTC. It yields the protein CASSSFIATGGSNYEQYF.

The rearrangement links TRBV29-1 to TRBJ2-7; D may be TRBD1 (6 bases). V shed 4 bases and J shed 4 bases, with 17 bases lying between them. The CDR3 sequence is 14 residues long. Germline V CDR1 and CDR2: SQVTM, ANQGSEA. CDR3 region: CSVGTGSREYEQYF. The CDR3 coding sequence is TGCAGCGTTGGTACAGGGTCCAGGGAGTACGAGCAGTACTTC.